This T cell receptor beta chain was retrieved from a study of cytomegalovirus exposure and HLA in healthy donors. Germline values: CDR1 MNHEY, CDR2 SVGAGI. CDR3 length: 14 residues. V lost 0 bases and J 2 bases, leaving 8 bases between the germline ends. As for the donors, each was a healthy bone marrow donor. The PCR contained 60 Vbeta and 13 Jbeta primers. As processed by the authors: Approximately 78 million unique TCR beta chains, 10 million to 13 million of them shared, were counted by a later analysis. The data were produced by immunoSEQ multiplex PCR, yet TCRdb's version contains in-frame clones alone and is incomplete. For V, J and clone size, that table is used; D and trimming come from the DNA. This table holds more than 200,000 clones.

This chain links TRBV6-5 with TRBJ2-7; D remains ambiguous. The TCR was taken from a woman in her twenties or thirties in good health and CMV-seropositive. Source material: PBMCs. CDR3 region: CASSYSGKPYEQYF. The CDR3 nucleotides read TGTGCCAGCAGTTACTCGGGCAAGCCCTACGAGCAGTACTTC.